This T cell receptor beta chain is drawn from a study of CD8 T cells in ankylosing spondylitis. The study's findings and limits: From matched ankylosing spondylitis synovial fluid, disease-linked clones were reportedly recovered at significantly enriched levels. What seemed typical of ankylosing spondylitis blood was a TCR beta motif built from roughly eight highly homologous variants. Disease-linked clones, CD8+, were relatively rare in peripheral blood.

Quantitative barcoded 5'-RACE was used to prepare TCR beta libraries. TCRdb itself ran the 5' RACE reads through MiXCR, one entry per CDR3 protein. Of about 800,000 distinct CDR3 sequences in the sample, about 11% were seen once. CDR1 is SGHTA and CDR2 is FQGNSA in the germline V gene. The CDR3 runs 15 residues. V was shortened by 1 base and J by 0 bases, with 9 bases between the two germline ends. The sample holds a few counts of this clonotype. Its target is unknown. This receptor was identified in a male donor with ankylosing spondylitis. The sequencing input was blood, either unsorted or a sorted T cell fraction (not recorded which). The V call is TRBV7-2, the J call TRBJ1-1; D is uncertain. The CDR3 region is CASSLGSVMNTEAFF. Written as DNA, the CDR3 is TGTGCCAGCAGCTTAGGAAGTGTCATGAACACTGAAGCTTTCTTT.